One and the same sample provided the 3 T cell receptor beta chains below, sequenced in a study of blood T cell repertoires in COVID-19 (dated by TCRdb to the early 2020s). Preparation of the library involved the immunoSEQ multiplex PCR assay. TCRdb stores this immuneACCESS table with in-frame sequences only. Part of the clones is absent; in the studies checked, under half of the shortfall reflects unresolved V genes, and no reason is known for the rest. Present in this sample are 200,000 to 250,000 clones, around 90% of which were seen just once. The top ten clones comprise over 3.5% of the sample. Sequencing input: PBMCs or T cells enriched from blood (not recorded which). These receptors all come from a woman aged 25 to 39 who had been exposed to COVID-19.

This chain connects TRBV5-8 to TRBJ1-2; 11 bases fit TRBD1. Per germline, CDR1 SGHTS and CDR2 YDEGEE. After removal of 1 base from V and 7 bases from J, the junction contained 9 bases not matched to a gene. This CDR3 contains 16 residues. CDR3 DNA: TGTGCCAGCAGCTTGCAAATGTCCGGGACAGGGGGTGGCTACACCTTC. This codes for CASSLQMSGTGGGYTF.

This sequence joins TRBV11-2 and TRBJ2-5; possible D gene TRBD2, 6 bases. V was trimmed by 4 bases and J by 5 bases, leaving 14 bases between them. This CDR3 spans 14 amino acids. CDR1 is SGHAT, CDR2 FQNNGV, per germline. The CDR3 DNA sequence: TGTGCCAGCAGCTATCGGGGGAGAGGCGAGACCCAGTACTTC. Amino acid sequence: CASSYRGRGETQYF.

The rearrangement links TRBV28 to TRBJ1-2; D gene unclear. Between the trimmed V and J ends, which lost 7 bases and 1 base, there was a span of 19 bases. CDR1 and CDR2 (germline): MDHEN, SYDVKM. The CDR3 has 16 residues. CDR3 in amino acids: CASTFNRGADNYGYTF. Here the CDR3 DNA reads TGTGCCAGCACCTTCAACCGGGGAGCGGATAACTATGGCTACACCTTC.